There are a few counts of the clone carrying this T cell receptor (beta chain). Measured with immunoSEQ multiplex PCR; TCRdb has only the in-frame clones, and not every one. The repertoire holds about 160,000 clones, with less than 85% as singletons. The V end was cut by 1 base, the J end by 4 bases, with 13 bases between. The CDR3 has 15 residues. Germline V gives CDR1 MNHNS, CDR2 SASEGT. This specimen comes from a study of blood T cell repertoires in COVID-19. The clonotype was recovered from a human donor with acute or convalescent COVID-19. The donor label of this sample is uncertain. The specimen was peripheral blood. This rearrangement joins TRBV6-1 to TRBJ1-2; D gene uncertain. The CDR3 is CASSEGGFWSYGYTF. Here the CDR3 DNA reads TGTGCCAGCAGTGAAGGAGGGTTCTGGAGCTATGGCTACACCTTC.